This T cell receptor (beta chain) is from a study of beta chain features in type 1 diabetes. For the study at large: Researchers looked at roughly 110 million sorted cells across all samples. Study-level results: Researchers report that Type 1 diabetes patients had moderately but significantly shorter TCRB CDR3s across all four CD4+ subsets.

A note on this clone: The antigen is undetermined.

Between the trimmed V and J ends, which lost 5 bases and 0 bases, there was a span of 14 bases. Germline values: CDR1 SEHNR, CDR2 FQNEAQ (reference sequence). This CDR3 has 15 residues. The entirety of the isolated RNA underwent reverse transcription, so expressed TCRB transcripts were sequenced. Sequencing used immunoSEQ multiplex PCR; TCRdb keeps in-frame clones, though not all of them. The sample lists some 240,000 clones, 11% seen once, with 1% to 1.5% in the top ten. This receptor was obtained from a man aged 18 to 30 in good health. The material sequenced was central memory CD4+ T cells from blood. The chain combines TRBV7-9 with TRBJ2-7; the D is unclear. This CDR3 is CASSVTRTASYEQYF. DNA of the CDR3: TGTGCCAGCAGCGTTACCAGAACAGCCTCCTACGAGCAGTACTTC.